This T cell receptor (beta chain) emerged from a study of blood T cells in healthy people across ages. Points from the study as a whole: No conclusive comparison of naive versus antigen-experienced cells was possible with unsorted PBMCs.

In regard to this clonotype: Antigen: not known.

Collection of 8.5 to 10 milliliters of peripheral blood was performed for each donor. V gave up 8 bases and J gave up 7 bases; unmatched junction bases: 13. This CDR3 is 15 amino acids long. Per the germline V gene, CDR1 is WSHSY and CDR2 is SAAADI. With a J-beta primer mix and a sample-barcoded 5' primer, a second PCR ran roughly 6 to 11 cycles. Every sample returned 2.5 million or more CDR3-containing paired-end reads. TCRdb used MiXCR to reprocess the 5' RACE reads, holding one entry per CDR3 protein. The repertoire consists of around 1,000,000 distinct CDR3 sequences, with 20% to 25% occurring once and the leading ten covering around 0.75%. These data are also associated with another study on T cells of mothers and their children. That paper notes: In this cohort, donors were three healthy Caucasian mothers plus their six children.

This TCR derives from a girl aged 2 to 9 in good health. This chain links TRBV10-2 with TRBJ2-7; 11 nucleotides align to TRBD2. Sequencing was carried out using blood. In DNA, the CDR3 is TGCGCCAGCTTACAGATAGCGGGAGGGCCGAGAGAGCAGTACTTC. This codes for CASLQIAGGPREQYF.